One and the same sample provided the 20 T cell receptor beta chains below, sequenced in a study of cytomegalovirus exposure and HLA in healthy donors. The PCR was carried out with 60 Vbeta primers and 13 Jbeta primers. The protocol was immunoSEQ multiplex PCR, while the TCRdb copy is restricted to in-frame clones and leaves out a portion. The table has approximately 220,000 clones, around 85% seen once; the top ten hold roughly 0.22%. The sequenced sample was PBMCs. The receptors were sampled from a girl between 2 and 10 years old in good health and CMV-seronegative.

This clone has more than one count but fewer than ten. The CDR3 DNA is TGTGCCAGCACTTCAGCTGGGGCCAACGTCCTGACTTTC. Its protein is CASTSAGANVLTF. The chain recombines TRBV6-6 with TRBJ2-6; no definite D call. CDR3 length: 13 residues. V was shortened by 7 bases and J by 2 bases, with 6 bases between the two germline ends. Germline V gives CDR1 MNHNY, CDR2 SVGAGI (reference sequence).

This clone has a single count. The gene calls are TRBV6-5 and TRBJ1-2, with D possibly TRBD1 on 5 matching bases. V was cut by 6 bases and J by 6 bases, with 11 bases left in between. The CDR3 is 12 residues long. Germline V gene lookup returns CDR1 MNHEY and CDR2 SVGAGI. The CDR3 DNA reads TGTGCCAGCAGCCCTCAGGGTCATGGCTACACCTTC. Translated: CASSPQGHGYTF.

This clone has a handful of counts. The V and J genes are TRBV5-4 and TRBJ2-2; 7 nucleotides align to TRBD2. V lost 2 bases and J lost 7; bases outside the gene matches: 2. CDR1 is SGHNT, CDR2 YYREEE, per germline (reference sequence). This CDR3 has 13 residues. This chain's CDR3 is CASSFWGGGELFF. The CDR3 DNA follows: TGTGCCAGCAGCTTCTGGGGGGGCGGGGAGCTGTTTTTT.

V gene TRBV29-1 combines with J gene TRBJ2-7; 9 bases are a match to TRBD1. CDR1 is SQVTM, CDR2 ANQGSEA, per germline. Trimming at V came to 0 bases and at J to 6 bases, leaving 21 bases not matched to a gene. The CDR3 is made up of 19 amino acids. Here the CDR3 reads CSVEDPFGTGKTGGCEQYF. In nucleotides, the CDR3 is TGCAGCGTTGAAGATCCGTTCGGGACAGGGAAGACAGGCGGCTGCGAGCAGTACTTC.

This sequence joins TRBV2 and TRBJ1-3; the D is unclear. The CDR3 runs 11 residues. From germline, CDR1 is SNHLY and CDR2 FYNNEI. Trimming took off 2 bases at V and 8 bases at J, with 4 bases between the two ends. CDR3: CASSELDTIYF. The CDR3 bases are TGTGCCAGCAGTGAATTAGACACCATATATTTT.

This clone was seen a handful of times. This chain uses TRBV13 with TRBJ2-5, with D maybe TRBD1 (5 bases). The CDR3 runs 16 residues. V lost 2 bases and J 2 bases, leaving 15 bases between the germline ends. CDR1 is PRHDT, CDR2 FYEKMQ, per germline (reference sequence). In nucleotides, the CDR3 is TGTGCCAGCAGCTTATTTCAGGGAAGGCGGCAAGAGACCCAGTACTTC. This sequence encodes CASSLFQGRRQETQYF.

The V and J genes are TRBV19 and TRBJ1-5; 9 bases match TRBD1. The CDR3 sequence is 14 residues long. Germline CDR1 reads LNHDA; CDR2 reads SQIVND (reference sequence). V lost 5 bases to trimming and J lost 12 bases; unmatched junction nucleotides: 11. The CDR3 spells CASSARQGGRGQHF. As DNA, the CDR3 is TGTGCCAGTAGTGCACGACAGGGGGGTAGAGGCCAGCATTTT. Supplemented by reference TRBV19 and TRBJ1-5, the full variable domain reads DGGITQSPKYLFRKEGQNVTLSCEQNLNHDAMYWYRQDPGQGLRLIYYSQIVNDFQKGDIAEGYSVSREKKESFPLTVTSAQKNPTAFYLCASSARQGGRGQHFGDGTRLSIL.

The chain has TRBV15 and TRBJ2-7; the match to TRBD1 covers 7 bases. The germline CDR1 and CDR2 sequences are LNHNV and YYDKDF (reference sequence). V was clipped by 4 bases and J by 7 bases; unmatched bases: 16. The CDR3 extends over 16 amino acids. The CDR3 region is CATSITGDIPRGEQYF. The CDR3 DNA reads as TGTGCCACCAGCATTACAGGGGACATCCCTAGGGGGGAGCAGTACTTC.

J is TRBJ1-1 and V is TRBV9; TRBD1 agrees at 12 bases. Trimming cost V 7 bases and J 3 bases; bases outside gene matches: 4. The germline gives CDR1 SGDLS, CDR2 YYNGEE. The CDR3 runs 14 residues. Here the CDR3 reads CASGTGGAYTEAFF. CDR3 sequence (DNA): TGTGCCAGCGGGACAGGGGGCGCCTACACTGAAGCTTTCTTT.

This chain joins TRBV4-1 and TRBJ1-2, with D unclear. Trimming pared 0 bases from V and 7 bases from J, leaving 21 bases between. The germline V gene has CDR1 MGHRA and CDR2 YSYEKL. The CDR3 has 17 amino acids. CDR3 protein: CASSQDQAGLLGGGYTF. Written as DNA, the CDR3 is TGCGCCAGCAGCCAAGATCAGGCAGGCCTCCTTGGTGGTGGCTACACCTTC.

In DNA form, the CDR3 reads TGTGCCAGCAGCTTTGATCCTTCGGGGGAGCAGTACTTC. Translating gives CASSFDPSGEQYF. This rearrangement joins TRBV7-9 to TRBJ2-7; perhaps TRBD2 as D (5 bases). Between the trimmed V and J ends, which lost 3 bases and 7 bases, there was a span of 13 bases. The germline CDR1 and CDR2 sequences are SEHNR and FQNEAQ (reference sequence). The CDR3 spans 13 residues.

There are a few counts of this clone. The chain combines TRBV7-9 with TRBJ2-2, with D possibly being TRBD2 (6 bases). The CDR3 length is 14 residues. Germline CDR1 is SEHNR and CDR2 is FQNEAQ (reference sequence). Trimming removed 7 bases at V and 7 bases at J, with 16 bases between. CDR3 in DNA: TGTGCCAGCACCCGATCCGGGAGATTCGGGGAGCTGTTTTTT. Its translation is CASTRSGRFGELFF.

The chain links TRBV14 to TRBJ1-6; no definite D call. This CDR3 has 18 amino acids. Germline V gene data show CDR1 as SGHDN and CDR2 as FVKESK. V lost 0 bases to trimming and J lost 3 bases, with 15 bases between them. CDR3 sequence: CASSQDRKAARYNSPLHF. DNA for the CDR3: TGTGCCAGCAGCCAAGATCGTAAAGCCGCCCGCTATAATTCACCCCTCCACTTT.

J is TRBJ1-1 and V is TRBV7-9; D not resolved. The CDR3 consists of 18 residues. V shed 5 bases and J shed 4 bases, with 26 bases lying between them. The germline gives CDR1 SEHNR, CDR2 FQNEAQ (reference sequence). The CDR3 DNA reads TGTGCCAGCAGCCGCCTTAGGGTTTTCGGGGATGAAGGCACTGAAGCTTTCTTT. Protein product: CASSRLRVFGDEGTEAFF.

This chain connects TRBV18 to TRBJ2-6; the D is unclear. This CDR3 has 15 residues. The germline V and J ends were trimmed by 4 bases and 0 bases, with 7 bases remaining between them. Per germline, CDR1 KGHSH and CDR2 LQKENI. CDR3 in DNA: TGTGCCAGCTCACGTAGTCTCTCTGGGGCCAACGTCCTGACTTTC. Amino acid sequence: CASSRSLSGANVLTF.

The chain joins TRBV4-1 to TRBJ2-7, with 7 nucleotides matching TRBD1. V lost 9 bases and J lost 2; bases outside the gene matches: 7. Germline loops: CDR1 MGHRA, CDR2 YSYEKL. This CDR3 is built from 13 residues. CDR3 sequence: CASRGTATYEQYF. CDR3 DNA sequence: TGCGCCAGTAGAGGGACAGCTACCTACGAGCAGTACTTC.

This clone showed up just a few times. The gene calls are TRBV6-6 and TRBJ2-5; weak D call: TRBD1 (6 bases). CDR1 MNHNY and CDR2 SVGAGI come from the germline V gene (reference sequence). Trimming stripped 11 bases from V and 5 bases from J, with 15 bases between. The CDR3 runs 12 residues. The CDR3 DNA reads TGTGCCGTGCGTGGGGGCCATGAGACCCAGTACTTC. Amino acid sequence: CAVRGGHETQYF.

This chain connects TRBV11-2 to TRBJ2-7; D perhaps matches TRBD1 (6 bases). CDR1 SGHAT and CDR2 FQNNGV come from the germline V gene. This CDR3 comprises 14 residues. The ends were cut back, 6 bases at V and 1 base at J, with 13 bases in the middle. The CDR3 reads CASSPGTPSYEQYF. The CDR3 DNA reads TGTGCCAGCAGTCCCGGGACACCTTCCTACGAGCAGTACTTC.

The V and J genes are TRBV29-1 and TRBJ2-7; 8 positions agree with TRBD1. Germline V gives CDR1 SQVTM, CDR2 ANQGSEA. The CDR3 length is 13 residues. The ends lost 1 base at V and 6 bases at J; junction bases unmatched: 5. CDR3 sequence (DNA): TGCAGCGTTGAAGGGCAGGGGGCGACCGAGCAGTACTTC. Translation: CSVEGQGATEQYF.

About this clone itself: This specimen includes other DNA sequences encoding the same CDR3. J is TRBJ1-2 and V is TRBV5-1, with D maybe TRBD1 (6 bases). CDR3 size: 15 residues. V lost 2 bases and J lost 2, with 13 bases in between. Germline V gene data show CDR1 as SGHRS and CDR2 as YFSETQ. CDR3 DNA sequence: TGCGCCAGCAGCTTAGCCACAGGGACGAACTATGGCTACACCTTC. This encodes CASSLATGTNYGYTF.